The 3 T cell receptor beta chains in this list originate from one sample, sequenced in a study of blood T cell repertoires in COVID-19. Clones were sequenced by immunoSEQ multiplex PCR, and TCRdb holds only the in-frame ones, with some missing. The sample carries over 95,000 clones, approximately 81% recorded once. The specimen was peripheral blood. All receptors derive from a human donor in a cohort sampled during active COVID-19.

The chain joins TRBV5-5 to TRBJ2-2; 8 positions agree with TRBD1. CDR1 is SGHKS and CDR2 is YYEKEE in the germline V gene (reference sequence). V lost 3 bases, J lost 4 bases, and 8 bases stayed unmatched. The CDR3 has 16 residues. The CDR3 coding sequence is TGTGCCAGCAGCTCTCGACAGGGGATCAGCACCGGGGAGCTGTTTTTT. Amino acid sequence: CASSSRQGISTGELFF.

The V call is TRBV10-1, the J call TRBJ2-3; the match to TRBD2 covers 7 bases. Germline lookup yields CDR1 WNHNN and CDR2 SYGVQD (reference sequence). V lost 4 bases to trimming and J lost 1 base; unmatched junction nucleotides: 2. The CDR3 covers 14 residues. The CDR3 region has the DNA TGCGCCAGCAGTGGCCGGGGGGGCACAGATACGCAGTATTTT. It translates to CASSGRGGTDTQYF.

This chain uses TRBV9 with TRBJ2-6; 7 positions match TRBD1. The germline CDR1 and CDR2 sequences are SGDLS and YYNGEE. V lost 7 bases to trimming and J lost 0 bases; unmatched junction nucleotides: 7. The CDR3 spans 16 residues. CDR3: CASSGTASSGANVLTF. CDR3 DNA sequence: TGTGCCAGCTCCGGGACAGCAAGCTCTGGGGCCAACGTCCTGACTTTC.